This T cell receptor (beta chain) was sequenced for a study of graft-versus-host responses after intestinal transplantation. Study findings and constraints: GvH clones detected in recipient marrow included some appearing first in ileum or blood.

Profiled with immunoSEQ multiplex PCR; TCRdb holds only in-frame clones, not every one. This table has 75,000 to 100,000 clones, 91% appearing once. Turning to this clone: The antigen is not known.

Sample: unstimulated CD4+ T cells sorted from spleen or lymph node cells, taken before transplant. The clonotype comes from a human donor who was the organ donor for an intestinal transplant.

The CDR3, as DNA: TGTGCCAGCTCACTCAAAACCGGGACAGGGGTCCACGAGCAGTACTTC. This translates into CASSLKTGTGVHEQYF. The gene calls are TRBV18 and TRBJ2-7, with 10 bases lining up with TRBD1. CDR1 and CDR2 (germline): KGHSH, LQKENI. The CDR3 consists of 16 residues. J was trimmed by 5 bases and V by 4 bases; bases with no gene match: 11.